Listed below are T cell receptor beta chains from one sample, sequenced in a study of radiation and T cells in renal cell carcinoma. Here immunoSEQ multiplex PCR was the method, and the copy in TCRdb shows in-frame clones only, minus some. The top ten hold approximately 6% of the sample, which has more than 100,000 clones, roughly 91% seen once. The specimen was blood, collected from a patient whose treatment included radiotherapy and nephrectomy. Every receptor here comes from a woman aged 70-85 years with renal cell carcinoma. The CDR3 runs from the conserved cysteine through the conserved F or W. Fields, in order: J gene, D gene, clone size, V gene, CDR3 protein, CDR3 DNA. A D gene is named only where the DNA matches it firmly. Rows may omit the clone size; those that give it use once, few, many or a size class.

J: TRBJ2-1
D: TRBD2
size: .
V: TRBV19
CDR3: CASSIVLAGEQFF
DNA: TGTGCCAGTAGTATAGTACTAGCGGGGGAGCAGTTCTTC

J: TRBJ2-3
D: TRBD2
size: .
V: TRBV28
CDR3: CASSSSLAGGQADTQYF
DNA: TGTGCCAGCAGTTCCTCTTTAGCGGGGGGGCAGGCCGATACGCAGTATTTT

J: TRBJ2-7
D: TRBD2
size: .
V: TRBV29-1
CDR3: CSVLAGASTTVQYF
DNA: TGCAGCGTTTTAGCGGGGGCCTCTACGACGGTGCAGTACTTC

J: TRBJ2-7
D: .
size: .
V: TRBV9
CDR3: CASSAVPLQQQYF
DNA: TGTGCCAGCAGCGCGGTGCCCCTCCAACAACAGTACTTC

J: TRBJ1-2
D: .
size: .
V: TRBV6-6
CDR3: CASSIAGGYTF
DNA: TGTGCCAGCAGTATTGCGGGGGGCTACACCTTC

J: TRBJ2-7
D: .
size: .
V: TRBV18
CDR3: CASSPRNGFTYEQYF
DNA: TGTGCCAGCTCACCACGCAACGGATTCACCTACGAGCAGTACTTC

J: TRBJ1-1
D: .
size: .
V: TRBV18
CDR3: CASSLKGTGSLRTEAFF
DNA: TGTGCCAGCTCACTAAAGGGAACAGGGAGTTTAAGGACTGAAGCTTTCTTT

J: TRBJ2-7
D: TRBD1
size: .
V: TRBV6-1
CDR3: CASSENRGPSYEQYF
DNA: TGTGCCAGCAGTGAAAACAGGGGGCCCTCCTACGAGCAGTACTTC

J: TRBJ1-2
D: TRBD1
size: .
V: TRBV28
CDR3: CASSSGQGWGGYTF
DNA: TGTGCCAGCAGTTCTGGACAGGGCTGGGGTGGCTACACCTTC

J: TRBJ2-2
D: .
size: .
V: TRBV4-2
CDR3: CASSQDGPGELFF
DNA: TGTGCCAGCAGCCAAGATGGACCCGGGGAGCTGTTTTTT

J: TRBJ1-3
D: .
size: .
V: TRBV6-5
CDR3: CASSYTGNIGNTIYF
DNA: TGTGCCAGCAGTTACACAGGGAATATTGGAAACACCATATATTTT

J: TRBJ1-2
D: TRBD1
size: .
V: TRBV6-5
CDR3: CASSYSARGLRGYTF
DNA: TGTGCCAGCAGTTATTCAGCCAGGGGGCTTCGTGGCTACACCTTC

J: TRBJ2-2
D: .
size: .
V: TRBV5-4
CDR3: CASSLSVGGELFF
DNA: TGTGCCAGCAGCCTATCTGTCGGCGGGGAGCTGTTTTTT

J: TRBJ1-1
D: TRBD1
size: .
V: TRBV28
CDR3: CASRTGGVTEAFF
DNA: TGTGCCAGCAGGACAGGGGGCGTAACTGAAGCTTTCTTT

J: TRBJ2-2
D: .
size: once
V: TRBV11-2
CDR3: CASSYLVGGTGELFF
DNA: TGTGCCAGCAGCTACCTCGTTGGGGGCACCGGGGAGCTGTTTTTT

J: TRBJ2-5
D: .
size: .
V: TRBV5-4
CDR3: CASSLRDAETQYF
DNA: TGTGCCAGCAGCTTGAGGGACGCGGAGACCCAGTACTTC

J: TRBJ1-5
D: .
size: .
V: TRBV7-2
CDR3: CASSSFSNQPQHF
DNA: TGTGCCAGCAGCTCTTTTAGCAATCAGCCCCAGCATTTT

J: TRBJ2-5
D: .
size: .
V: TRBV5-1
CDR3: CASRLALPREETQYF
DNA: TGCGCCAGCAGACTAGCCCTCCCCCGAGAAGAGACCCAGTACTTC

J: TRBJ1-4
D: .
size: .
V: TRBV10-3
CDR3: CAISESDRKLFF
DNA: TGTGCCATCAGTGAGTCAGACAGAAAACTGTTTTTT

J: TRBJ2-7
D: TRBD1
size: .
V: TRBV15
CDR3: CATSRDGTGAYEQYF
DNA: TGTGCCACCAGCAGAGATGGGACAGGAGCCTACGAGCAGTACTTC

J: TRBJ2-7
D: .
size: .
V: TRBV11-1
CDR3: CASSFSKPASSYEQYF
DNA: TGTGCCAGCAGCTTCTCAAAGCCTGCGAGCTCCTACGAGCAGTACTTC

J: TRBJ1-1
D: .
size: few
V: TRBV10-3
CDR3: CAISDGTEAFF
DNA: TGTGCCATCAGTGACGGCACTGAAGCTTTCTTT

J: TRBJ1-2
D: TRBD1
size: .
V: TRBV19
CDR3: CASSRKGQPDYYGYTF
DNA: TGTGCCAGTAGTAGAAAGGGACAGCCGGACTACTATGGCTACACCTTC

J: TRBJ2-1
D: TRBD1
size: .
V: TRBV5-4
CDR3: CASSPGQIPYNEQFF
DNA: TGTGCCAGCAGCCCGGGACAGATACCCTACAATGAGCAGTTCTTC

J: TRBJ1-6
D: TRBD1
size: .
V: TRBV6-5
CDR3: CASSYKAGGNSPLHF
DNA: TGTGCCAGCAGTTATAAGGCAGGGGGTAATTCACCCCTCCACTTT

J: TRBJ1-1
D: .
size: .
V: TRBV28
CDR3: CASRRYTEAFF
DNA: TGTGCCAGTCGCCGGTACACTGAAGCTTTCTTT

J: TRBJ2-7
D: TRBD1
size: .
V: TRBV7-9
CDR3: CASSPQGALNYEQYF
DNA: TGTGCCAGCAGCCCACAGGGGGCTCTTAACTACGAGCAGTACTTC

J: TRBJ2-5
D: .
size: .
V: TRBV7-2
CDR3: CASSILAGQETQYF
DNA: TGTGCCAGCAGCATCCTGGCGGGCCAAGAGACCCAGTACTTC

J: TRBJ2-7
D: TRBD2
size: .
V: TRBV4-1
CDR3: CASSQEWGLAGYEQYF
DNA: TGCGCCAGCAGCCAAGAATGGGGACTAGCGGGTTACGAGCAGTACTTC

J: TRBJ2-4
D: .
size: .
V: TRBV11-1
CDR3: CASSDDLARAKNIQYF
DNA: TGTGCCAGCAGCGACGATCTGGCCAGGGCCAAAAACATTCAGTACTTC

J: TRBJ2-2
D: .
size: .
V: TRBV19
CDR3: CASSTLDLNTGELFF
DNA: TGTGCCAGTAGTACACTAGACCTGAACACCGGGGAGCTGTTTTTT

J: TRBJ2-1
D: .
size: .
V: TRBV9
CDR3: CASSAYSDSHNEQFF
DNA: TGTGCCAGCAGCGCTTACTCTGACAGTCACAATGAGCAGTTCTTC